The source of this T cell receptor (beta chain) is a study of metastatic and nonmetastatic thyroid tumors. Study overall: Blood and tumor or nodule tissue repertoires from malignant and benign thyroid patients were compared.

All patients were untreated before thyroid surgery. Study processing details: The study took CDR3 differences across clinicopathological groups and made a distant-metastasis classifier for papillary thyroid cancer from them. TCRdb called clones again from the PCR reads with MiXCR. The V and J calls follow TCRdb's processing rather than the paper's. In the table there are 20,000 to 25,000 clones, roughly an eighth of which are singletons. Trimming shortened V by 4 bases and J by 10 bases, and 13 bases separated the two germline ends. The CDR3 has 14 residues. Germline V gene data show CDR1 as KGHDR and CDR2 as SFDVKD.

This TCR was recovered from a female donor with papillary thyroid cancer or a benign thyroid nodule (not recorded which). Some clones in this sample may be carry-over from other donors' samples. The source material was blood. The rearrangement uses TRBV24-1 and TRBJ1-6; no firm D call. DNA for the CDR3: TGTGCCACCAGTGAATCCGGGGTAGAGTCACCCCTCCACTTT. Protein product: CATSESGVESPLHF.